This T cell receptor beta chain was captured by sequencing in a study of beta chain features in type 1 diabetes. Study-level findings and limits: Patients with Type 1 diabetes showed moderately but significantly shorter TCRB CDR3s in all four CD4+ subsets. Sequencing the cDNA could make cells with high TCR expression show up more than they should.

Each sorted population was over 95% pure. Since all of the isolated RNA was reverse transcribed, expressed TCRB transcripts were what got sequenced. Reads from naive, central memory and regulatory T cell samples averaged around 3.5 million. Libraries were prepared by immunoSEQ multiplex PCR; TCRdb keeps only in-frame clonotypes and omits some of them. Found here are roughly 450,000 clones, 9.5% to 12% of them singletons; the top ten hold more than 0.045%. As for this clone: What it binds is unknown.

The CDR3 extends over 15 amino acids. Germline V CDR1 and CDR2: LGHNA, YNFKEQ. Trimming removed 4 bases at V and 3 bases at J, with 15 bases between. The source is a woman younger than 35 in good health. Source material: naive CD4+ T cells from blood. This chain connects TRBV4-2 to TRBJ1-1; D might be TRBD1 (6 bases). CDR3 coding DNA: TGTGCCAGCAGCCGAGGGGGGTCAGGCGACACTGAAGCTTTCTTT. Encoded protein: CASSRGGSGDTEAFF.